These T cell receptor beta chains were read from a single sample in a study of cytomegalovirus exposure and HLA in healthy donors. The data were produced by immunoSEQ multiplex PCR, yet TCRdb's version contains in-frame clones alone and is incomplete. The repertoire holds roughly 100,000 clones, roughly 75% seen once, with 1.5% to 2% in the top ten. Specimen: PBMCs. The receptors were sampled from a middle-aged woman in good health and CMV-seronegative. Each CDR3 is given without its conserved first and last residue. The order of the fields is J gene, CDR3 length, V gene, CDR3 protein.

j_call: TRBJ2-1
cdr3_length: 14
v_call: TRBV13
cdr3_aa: ASSSISAGNYNEQF

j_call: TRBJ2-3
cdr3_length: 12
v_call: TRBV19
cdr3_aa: ASKSGRAADTQY

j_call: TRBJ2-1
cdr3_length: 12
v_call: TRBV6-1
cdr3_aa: ASSKQQGADEQF

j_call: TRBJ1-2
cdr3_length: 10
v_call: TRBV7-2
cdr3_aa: ASSLDSYGYT

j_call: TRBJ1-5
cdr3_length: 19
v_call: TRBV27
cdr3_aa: ASSLGGTGSLGVNSNQPQH

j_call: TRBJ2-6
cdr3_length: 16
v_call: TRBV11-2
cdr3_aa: ASSLFGGAPSGANVLT

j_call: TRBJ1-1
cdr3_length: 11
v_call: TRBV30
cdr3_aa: AWSVRGGTEAF

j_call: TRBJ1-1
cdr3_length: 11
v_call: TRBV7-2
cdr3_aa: ASSLAGLLEAF

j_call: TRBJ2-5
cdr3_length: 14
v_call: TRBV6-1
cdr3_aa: ASSVAGTGILETQY

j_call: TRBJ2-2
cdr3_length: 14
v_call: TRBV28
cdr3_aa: ASSLDRPANTGELF

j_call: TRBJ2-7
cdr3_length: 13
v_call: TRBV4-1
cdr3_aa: ASSQDLSPVYEQY

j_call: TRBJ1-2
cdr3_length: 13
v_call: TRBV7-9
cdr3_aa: ASSLALQGNYGYT